This entry lists 8 T cell receptor beta chains sequenced from one sample in a study of identical twins. From the 5' RACE reads, TCRdb called clonotypes with MiXCR, one entry per CDR3 protein. The profile shows approximately 240,000 distinct CDR3 sequences, over 13% of them singletons. Material for sequencing was memory (CD45RO+) T cells sorted from blood. The source is a woman aged 18-35 years in good health.

The gene calls are TRBV19 and TRBJ2-1; 9 nucleotides line up with TRBD2. V lost 1 base and J lost 3; bases outside the gene matches: 13. Looked up from germline, CDR1 is LNHDA and CDR2 is SQIVND (reference sequence). CDR3 length: 19 amino acids. CDR3: CASSIGLADGPSIYNEQFF. The CDR3 nucleotides are TGTGCCAGTAGTATAGGACTAGCGGATGGACCGTCGATCTACAATGAGCAGTTCTTC.

The chain joins TRBV7-2 to TRBJ2-4; 14 nucleotides align to TRBD2. Germline values: CDR1 SGHTA, CDR2 FQGNSA. The CDR3 extends over 17 amino acids. The J segment lost 3 bases and the V segment lost 5 bases, leaving 6 bases of the junction unmatched. The CDR3 DNA is TGTGCCAGCAGCCAACCGGGACTAGCGGGGGTCAAAAACATTCAGTACTTC. Translated: CASSQPGLAGVKNIQYF.

The chain uses TRBV3-1 and TRBJ2-3; 7 bases are shared with TRBD1. The CDR3 loop spans 15 amino acids. With V trimmed by 2 bases and J by 2 bases, 4 bases remained unmatched. CDR1 LGHDT and CDR2 YNNKEL come from the germline V gene (reference sequence). The CDR3 DNA sequence: TGTGCCAGCAGCCAAACAGGGGAAGTCACAGATACGCAGTATTTT. This sequence encodes CASSQTGEVTDTQYF.

J is TRBJ2-3 and V is TRBV2; 10 bases are a match to TRBD1. Trimming removed 6 bases from V and 8 bases from J; junction bases left unmatched: 11. Germline V gives CDR1 SNHLY, CDR2 FYNNEI. This CDR3 is built from 15 residues. The CDR3 region is CASRTGGAEYGTQYF. The CDR3 DNA reads as TGTGCCAGCAGGACAGGGGGCGCTGAGTACGGTACGCAGTATTTT.

CDR3 sequence: CASSLVRGANVLTF. DNA for the CDR3: TGTGCCAGCAGCTTAGTCCGTGGGGCCAACGTCCTGACTTTC. The J gene is TRBJ2-6, the V gene TRBV7-2, with D uncertain. Trimming left V 1 base short and J 3 bases short, with 4 bases between. This CDR3 has 14 residues. Germline-derived CDR1 and CDR2 are SGHTA and FQGNSA.

This clonotype was seen only a few times. V gene TRBV7-2 combines with J gene TRBJ2-1; 11 bases map to TRBD2. The CDR3 has 17 amino acids. Germline V gene sequence: CDR1 SGHTA, CDR2 FQGNSA. Unmatched junction bases numbered 13, after V lost 5 bases and J lost 7 bases. The CDR3 reads CASSPRGSGLAVNEQFF. CDR3 bases: TGTGCCAGCAGCCCCCGCGGGTCGGGACTAGCGGTAAATGAGCAGTTCTTC.

V usage is TRBV20-1 and J usage is TRBJ2-1; D not resolved. The CDR3 covers 14 residues. V was shortened by 0 bases and J by 7 bases, with 13 bases between the two germline ends. Germline CDR1 DFQATT, CDR2 SNEGSKA (reference sequence). Here the CDR3 DNA reads TGCAGTGCTAGAGACCTCGATAACGTAAATGAGCAGTTCTTC. Amino acid sequence: CSARDLDNVNEQFF.

The chain recombines TRBV5-1 with TRBJ2-7; D not resolved. This CDR3 region has 14 residues. Trimming stripped 7 bases from V and 3 bases from J, with 17 bases between. Looked up from germline, CDR1 is SGHRS and CDR2 is YFSETQ. The DNA of the CDR3 is TGCGCCAGCTGTTCTACCAAACCGTGCTACGAGCAGTACTTC. Encoded protein: CASCSTKPCYEQYF.